A selection of T cell receptor beta chains follows, all from one sample in a study of T-cell memory formation after mild COVID-19. TCRdb called the 5' RACE reads again in MiXCR, with one record for every CDR3 protein. The sample includes approximately 250,000 distinct CDR3 sequences, about a sixth of them seen just once. The sample was PBMCs or a T cell subset sorted from them (not recorded which). Receptor source: a man younger than 30 who had mild COVID-19 (a few samples of this study predate the infection). Cell type and time point are not known. Each CDR3 is given with its conserved first and last residue. Each record gives: CDR3 protein, CDR3 DNA, J gene, D gene, V gene, CDR3 length, clone size. The D gene is left open where the match is weak. Expanded clones are given a class, and other clones once, few, many or no size at all.

CDR3aa: CASIETSGGNTGELFF
CDR3nt: TGTGCCAGCATAGAGACTAGCGGGGGGAACACCGGGGAGCTGTTTTTT
j_gene: TRBJ2-2
d_gene: TRBD2
v_gene: TRBV2
len: 16
abundance: few

CDR3aa: CSARVWAGGPEDTQYF
CDR3nt: TGCAGTGCTAGAGTATGGGCGGGGGGACCTGAAGATACGCAGTATTTT
j_gene: TRBJ2-3
d_gene: TRBD2
v_gene: TRBV20-1
len: 16
abundance: few

CDR3aa: CASNPETQYF
CDR3nt: TGTGCCAGCAACCCAGAGACCCAGTACTTC
j_gene: TRBJ2-5
d_gene: .
v_gene: TRBV2
len: 10
abundance: .

CDR3aa: CASSRVIKETQYF
CDR3nt: TGTGCCAGCTCCAGGGTGATCAAGGAGACCCAGTACTTC
j_gene: TRBJ2-5
d_gene: .
v_gene: TRBV19
len: 13
abundance: .

CDR3aa: CASSLMTGANEKLFF
CDR3nt: TGTGCCAGCAGTTTAATGACAGGGGCTAATGAAAAACTGTTTTTT
j_gene: TRBJ1-4
d_gene: TRBD1
v_gene: TRBV27
len: 15
abundance: .

CDR3aa: CASSSGGMGFRSPLHF
CDR3nt: TGTGCCAGCAGCTCCGGGGGCATGGGGTTCAGATCACCCCTCCACTTT
j_gene: TRBJ1-6
d_gene: .
v_gene: TRBV7-9
len: 16
abundance: .

CDR3aa: CASRPYSGGNSYEQYF
CDR3nt: TGTGCCAGCAGACCTTATAGCGGGGGGAACTCCTACGAGCAGTACTTC
j_gene: TRBJ2-7
d_gene: TRBD2
v_gene: TRBV12-3/TRBV12-4
len: 16
abundance: .

CDR3aa: CASSLGGGAQRISGYTF
CDR3nt: TGCGCCAGCAGCTTGGGGGGGGGTGCCCAAAGGATCTCTGGCTACACCTTC
j_gene: TRBJ1-2
d_gene: .
v_gene: TRBV5-1
len: 17
abundance: .

CDR3aa: CASSPQGGNQPQHF
CDR3nt: TGTGCCAGCAGTCCTCAGGGTGGGAATCAGCCCCAGCATTTT
j_gene: TRBJ1-5
d_gene: .
v_gene: TRBV6-2/TRBV6-3
len: 14
abundance: many

CDR3aa: CASSRTGQGSWTEAFF
CDR3nt: TGCGCCAGCAGCAGAACCGGACAGGGGAGTTGGACTGAAGCTTTCTTT
j_gene: TRBJ1-1
d_gene: TRBD1
v_gene: TRBV5-1
len: 16
abundance: .

CDR3aa: CASSWAGYTAGETQYF
CDR3nt: TGTGCCAGCAGCTGGGCCGGGTATACTGCGGGAGAGACCCAGTACTTC
j_gene: TRBJ2-5
d_gene: .
v_gene: TRBV7-6
len: 16
abundance: .

CDR3aa: CASSEDRGVIQPQHF
CDR3nt: TGTGCCAGCAGCGAGGACAGGGGGGTCATTCAGCCCCAGCATTTT
j_gene: TRBJ1-5
d_gene: TRBD1
v_gene: TRBV2
len: 15
abundance: .

CDR3aa: CASSLFGGSGANGQETQYF
CDR3nt: TGTGCCAGCAGCTTGTTCGGGGGCTCGGGAGCCAATGGGCAAGAGACCCAGTACTTC
j_gene: TRBJ2-5
d_gene: .
v_gene: TRBV5-4
len: 19
abundance: .

CDR3aa: CASSLTGVKILQRMNTEAFF
CDR3nt: TGTGCCAGCAGCTTAACAGGGGTAAAGATCTTACAACGGATGAACACTGAAGCTTTCTTT
j_gene: TRBJ1-1
d_gene: TRBD1
v_gene: TRBV7-9
len: 20
abundance: .

CDR3aa: CACQGAGANVLTF
CDR3nt: TGTGCCTGTCAGGGGGCTGGGGCCAACGTCCTGACTTTC
j_gene: TRBJ2-6
d_gene: TRBD1
v_gene: TRBV30
len: 13
abundance: once

CDR3aa: CASSLQGEFGSPLHF
CDR3nt: TGTGCCAGCTCACTACAGGGGGAATTTGGTTCACCCCTCCACTTT
j_gene: TRBJ1-6
d_gene: TRBD1
v_gene: TRBV12-3/TRBV12-4
len: 15
abundance: .

CDR3aa: CASSFGLAGDNEQFF
CDR3nt: TGTGCCAGCAGTTTCGGGCTAGCGGGGGACAATGAGCAGTTCTTC
j_gene: TRBJ2-1
d_gene: TRBD2
v_gene: TRBV12-3/TRBV12-4
len: 15
abundance: few

CDR3aa: CASSSKKGAPSYEQYF
CDR3nt: TGTGCCAGCAGCTCCAAGAAGGGGGCCCCCTCCTACGAGCAGTACTTC
j_gene: TRBJ2-7
d_gene: TRBD1
v_gene: TRBV7-2
len: 16
abundance: few

CDR3aa: CASSDDTDTQYF
CDR3nt: TGTGCCAGCAGCGACGACACAGATACGCAGTATTTT
j_gene: TRBJ2-3
d_gene: .
v_gene: TRBV28
len: 12
abundance: few

CDR3aa: CASSIIGQAYSNQPQHF
CDR3nt: TGTGCCAGTAGTATAATCGGACAGGCATATAGCAATCAGCCCCAGCATTTT
j_gene: TRBJ1-5
d_gene: TRBD1
v_gene: TRBV19
len: 17
abundance: .

CDR3aa: CASSGAKGRDPEAFF
CDR3nt: TGTGCCAGCAGCGGGGCGAAGGGCCGCGATCCGGAAGCTTTCTTT
j_gene: TRBJ1-1
d_gene: .
v_gene: TRBV5-4
len: 15
abundance: .

CDR3aa: CASILTGPGGGELFF
CDR3nt: TGTGCCAGCATTTTGACCGGCCCTGGGGGCGGGGAGCTGTTTTTT
j_gene: TRBJ2-2
d_gene: .
v_gene: TRBV12-3/TRBV12-4
len: 15
abundance: .

CDR3aa: CASSLALDSKAFF
CDR3nt: TGTGCCAGCAGCTTAGCGCTTGACAGCAAAGCTTTCTTT
j_gene: TRBJ1-1
d_gene: .
v_gene: TRBV7-9
len: 13
abundance: few

CDR3aa: CSVSAGGAYNEQFF
CDR3nt: TGCAGCGTTTCTGCGGGGGGGGCATACAATGAGCAGTTCTTC
j_gene: TRBJ2-1
d_gene: TRBD2
v_gene: TRBV29-1
len: 14
abundance: .

CDR3aa: CASSPDSGFDEQFF
CDR3nt: TGTGCCAGCAGCCCGGACTCAGGGTTCGATGAGCAGTTCTTC
j_gene: TRBJ2-1
d_gene: .
v_gene: TRBV7-2
len: 14
abundance: .

CDR3aa: CASSLTETQYF
CDR3nt: TGTGCCAGCAGCTTAACGGAGACCCAGTACTTC
j_gene: TRBJ2-5
d_gene: .
v_gene: TRBV7-2
len: 11
abundance: many

CDR3aa: CASSFGQGDIQYF
CDR3nt: TGTGCCAGCAGCTTCGGTCAGGGGGACATTCAGTACTTC
j_gene: TRBJ2-4
d_gene: TRBD1
v_gene: TRBV7-2
len: 13
abundance: few

CDR3aa: CASSWIPTDTQYF
CDR3nt: TGCGCCAGCAGCTGGATCCCCACAGATACGCAGTATTTT
j_gene: TRBJ2-3
d_gene: .
v_gene: TRBV5-1
len: 13
abundance: .

CDR3aa: CASSISRTEVDEQYF
CDR3nt: TGTGCCAGTAGTATTTCTAGGACAGAGGTTGACGAGCAGTACTTC
j_gene: TRBJ2-7
d_gene: .
v_gene: TRBV19
len: 15
abundance: .

CDR3aa: CASSFNRESEQYF
CDR3nt: TGTGCCAGCAGTTTTAACAGGGAAAGCGAGCAGTACTTC
j_gene: TRBJ2-7
d_gene: .
v_gene: TRBV12-3/TRBV12-4
len: 13
abundance: few

CDR3aa: CASSEGSPLHF
CDR3nt: TGTGCCAGCAGTGAAGGTTCACCCCTCCACTTT
j_gene: TRBJ1-6
d_gene: .
v_gene: TRBV6-1
len: 11
abundance: .

CDR3aa: CASSTRVAGEETQYF
CDR3nt: TGCGCCAGCAGCACCCGGGTAGCGGGGGAAGAGACCCAGTACTTC
j_gene: TRBJ2-5
d_gene: TRBD2
v_gene: TRBV4-1
len: 15
abundance: few

CDR3aa: CASSFRELADYGYTF
CDR3nt: TGTGCCAGCAGCTTTAGAGAGTTGGCGGATTATGGCTACACCTTC
j_gene: TRBJ1-2
d_gene: .
v_gene: TRBV7-2
len: 15
abundance: few

CDR3aa: CASSQLGGYSGANVLTF
CDR3nt: TGTGCCAGCAGCCAGCTTGGGGGGTACTCTGGGGCCAACGTCCTGACTTTC
j_gene: TRBJ2-6
d_gene: .
v_gene: TRBV3-1
len: 17
abundance: few

CDR3aa: CSAVRDSQYF
CDR3nt: TGCAGTGCTGTCCGGGACAGTCAGTACTTC
j_gene: TRBJ2-4
d_gene: TRBD1
v_gene: TRBV20-1
len: 10
abundance: few

CDR3aa: CSARAPGTQETQYF
CDR3nt: TGCAGTGCTAGAGCCCCGGGAACTCAAGAGACCCAGTACTTC
j_gene: TRBJ2-5
d_gene: .
v_gene: TRBV20-1
len: 14
abundance: .

CDR3aa: CASSPRAGGGETQYF
CDR3nt: TGTGCCAGCAGCCCCCGAGCAGGGGGCGGAGAGACCCAGTACTTC
j_gene: TRBJ2-5
d_gene: TRBD1
v_gene: TRBV7-9
len: 15
abundance: few

CDR3aa: CASSLTGVSTDTQYF
CDR3nt: TGTGCCAGCAGCTTAACCGGGGTTAGCACAGATACGCAGTATTTT
j_gene: TRBJ2-3
d_gene: .
v_gene: TRBV7-3
len: 15
abundance: few

CDR3aa: CASSQPPGWSTDTQYF
CDR3nt: TGTGCCAGCAGCCAACCGCCAGGGTGGTCCACAGATACGCAGTATTTT
j_gene: TRBJ2-3
d_gene: .
v_gene: TRBV3-1
len: 16
abundance: .

CDR3aa: CSVGLDSGNTIYF
CDR3nt: TGCAGCGTTGGGCTGGACTCTGGAAACACCATATATTTT
j_gene: TRBJ1-3
d_gene: .
v_gene: TRBV29-1
len: 13
abundance: .

CDR3aa: CASSDSRWNNSPLHF
CDR3nt: TGTGCCAGCAGTGATTCTAGATGGAATAATTCACCCCTCCACTTT
j_gene: TRBJ1-6
d_gene: .
v_gene: TRBV28
len: 15
abundance: few

CDR3aa: CASNPSLDPTDTQYF
CDR3nt: TGCGCCAGCAATCCCTCCTTGGACCCCACAGATACGCAGTATTTT
j_gene: TRBJ2-3
d_gene: .
v_gene: TRBV5-1
len: 15
abundance: .

CDR3aa: CASSERGNTEAFF
CDR3nt: TGTGCCAGCAGTGAGAGGGGGAACACTGAAGCTTTCTTT
j_gene: TRBJ1-1
d_gene: .
v_gene: TRBV2
len: 13
abundance: .

CDR3aa: CASMRDEKLFF
CDR3nt: TGTGCCAGCATGAGGGATGAAAAACTGTTTTTT
j_gene: TRBJ1-4
d_gene: .
v_gene: TRBV7-9
len: 11
abundance: few

CDR3aa: CASRPTGGRGPEETQYF
CDR3nt: TGTGCCAGCAGACCAACAGGGGGCCGGGGTCCCGAAGAGACCCAGTACTTC
j_gene: TRBJ2-5
d_gene: TRBD1
v_gene: TRBV6-2/TRBV6-3
len: 17
abundance: few

CDR3aa: CASSPGGRIAGDNEQFF
CDR3nt: TGTGCCAGCAGTCCCGGGGGGAGGATAGCGGGGGACAATGAGCAGTTCTTC
j_gene: TRBJ2-1
d_gene: TRBD2
v_gene: TRBV6-6
len: 17
abundance: .

CDR3aa: CASSALSLTGELFF
CDR3nt: TGCGCCAGCAGCGCCTTATCTCTCACCGGGGAGCTGTTTTTT
j_gene: TRBJ2-2
d_gene: .
v_gene: TRBV5-1
len: 14
abundance: few